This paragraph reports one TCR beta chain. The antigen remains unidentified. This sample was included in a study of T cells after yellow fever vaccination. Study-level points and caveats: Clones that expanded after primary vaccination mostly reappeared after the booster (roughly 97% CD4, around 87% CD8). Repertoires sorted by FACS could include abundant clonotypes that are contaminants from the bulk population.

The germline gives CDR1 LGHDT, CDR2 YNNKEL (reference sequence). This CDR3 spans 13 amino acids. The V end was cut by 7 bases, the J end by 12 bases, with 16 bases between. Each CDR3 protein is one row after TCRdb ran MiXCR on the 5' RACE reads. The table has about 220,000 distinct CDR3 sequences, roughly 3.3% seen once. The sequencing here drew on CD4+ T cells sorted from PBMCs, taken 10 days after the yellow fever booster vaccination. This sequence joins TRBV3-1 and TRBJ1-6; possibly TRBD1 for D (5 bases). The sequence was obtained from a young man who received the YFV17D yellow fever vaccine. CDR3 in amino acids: CASTPHGGGPLHF. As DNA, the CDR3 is TGTGCCAGCACCCCCCACGGGGGGGGACCCCTCCACTTT.